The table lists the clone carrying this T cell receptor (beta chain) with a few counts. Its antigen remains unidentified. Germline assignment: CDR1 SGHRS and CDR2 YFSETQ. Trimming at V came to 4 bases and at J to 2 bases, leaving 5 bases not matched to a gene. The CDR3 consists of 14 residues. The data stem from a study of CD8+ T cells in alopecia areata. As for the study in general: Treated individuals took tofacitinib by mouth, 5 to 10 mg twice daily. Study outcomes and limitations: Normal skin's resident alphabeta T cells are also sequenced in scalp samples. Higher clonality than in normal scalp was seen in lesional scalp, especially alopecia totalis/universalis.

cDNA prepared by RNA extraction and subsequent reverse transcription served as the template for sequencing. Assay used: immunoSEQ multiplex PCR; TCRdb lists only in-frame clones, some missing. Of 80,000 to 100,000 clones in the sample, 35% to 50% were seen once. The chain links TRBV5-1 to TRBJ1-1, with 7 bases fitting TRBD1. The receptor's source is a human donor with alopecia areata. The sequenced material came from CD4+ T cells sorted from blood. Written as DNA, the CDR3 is TGCGCCAGCAGCATAAACAGGGGCAACACTGAAGCTTTCTTT. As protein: CASSINRGNTEAFF.